This T cell receptor beta chain is from a study of T-cell memory formation after mild COVID-19. This CDR3 has 15 amino acids. The V segment lost 2 bases and the J segment 4 bases; nucleotides outside the gene matches: 7. The germline CDR1 and CDR2 sequences are SGHNT and YYREEE (reference sequence). TCRdb re-called the 5' RACE reads with MiXCR, one entry per CDR3 protein. The table has about 350,000 distinct CDR3 sequences, 13% to 15% seen once; the top ten hold 22%. Specimen: PBMCs or a T cell subset sorted from them (not recorded which). This clonotype was sampled from a man between 18 and 29 years old who had mild COVID-19 (a few samples of this study predate the infection). Cell type and time point are not known. This chain joins TRBV5-4 and TRBJ2-5; 8 bases map to TRBD2. The chain's CDR3 is CASSLGGGQGETQYF. CDR3 coding DNA: TGTGCCAGCAGCTTAGGCGGGGGGCAGGGAGAGACCCAGTACTTC.